The 13 T cell receptor beta chains below all came from one sample that was sequenced in a study of identical twins. TCRdb passed the 5' RACE reads through MiXCR, listing each CDR3 protein once. The sample contains nearly 250,000 distinct CDR3 sequences, approximately 7% of which appear only once. The data also belong to a second study, concerning yellow fever vaccine responses in identical twins.

Sequencing was carried out using memory (CD45RO+) T cells sorted from blood. Receptor source: a woman aged 18-29 years in good health.

This clonotype has ten or more counts. This sequence joins TRBV11-2 and TRBJ1-1; 7 bases agree with TRBD1. The CDR3 length is 15 residues. Germline trimming cut 7 bases from V and 5 bases from J; bases unmatched to any gene: 13. Germline CDR1 reads SGHAT; CDR2 reads FQNNGV. CDR3 in DNA: TGTGCCAGCACCACCAGGGGGGGGCTAGGGACTGAAGCTTTCTTT. This gives the protein CASTTRGGLGTEAFF.

This clonotype was recorded many times. As DNA, the CDR3 is TGTGCCAGCAGCTTATTCCGGGATCAAGAGACCCAGTACTTC. Encoded protein: CASSLFRDQETQYF. V gene TRBV11-1 combines with J gene TRBJ2-5; possibly TRBD2 for D (5 bases). V was clipped by 2 bases and J by 2 bases, with 9 bases between them. This CDR3 contains 14 residues. CDR1 is SGHAT, CDR2 FQDESV, per germline (reference sequence).

This clonotype has more than one count but fewer than ten. The rearrangement links TRBV20-1 to TRBJ1-1, with D maybe TRBD1 (5 bases). V lost 1 base, J lost 0 bases, and 12 bases lay in between. The CDR3 sequence is 15 residues long. Per germline, CDR1 DFQATT and CDR2 SNEGSKA (reference sequence). The CDR3 nucleotides are TGCAGTGCTAGAGGGGGGACGGTAGTGAACACTGAAGCTTTCTTT. This encodes CSARGGTVVNTEAFF.

J is TRBJ2-1 and V is TRBV5-4; D is unresolved. Germline V gene data show CDR1 as SGHNT and CDR2 as YYREEE (reference sequence). Trimming removed 1 base at V and 6 bases at J, with 8 bases between. This CDR3 spans 13 amino acids. CDR3 in amino acids: CASSLYRSNEQFF. DNA of the CDR3: TGTGCCAGCAGCTTGTATAGATCCAATGAGCAGTTCTTC.

This clonotype has a count of ten or more. The chain couples TRBV12-3 or TRBV12-4 to TRBJ2-2; D not certain. The CDR3 covers 15 residues. The V end lost 10 bases, the J end lost 2 bases, and 17 bases lay between the germline ends. The CDR3 spells CATNREGQNTGELFF. The CDR3 DNA reads TGTGCCACAAACCGCGAAGGCCAAAACACCGGGGAGCTGTTTTTT.

This clonotype was seen only a few times. The chain carries TRBV20-1 and TRBJ1-1, with 8 bases that match TRBD1. The germline CDR1 and CDR2 sequences are DFQATT and SNEGSKA (reference sequence). V lost 5 bases, J lost 11 bases, and 10 bases stayed unmatched. This CDR3 region has 12 residues. CDR3 amino acids: CSAEDRVAAAFF. The DNA for the CDR3 is TGCAGTGCTGAGGACAGGGTGGCGGCTGCTTTCTTT.

The chain employs TRBV6-1 and TRBJ2-5, with D possibly matching TRBD2 (7 bases). CDR1 and CDR2 (germline): MNHNS, SASEGT. V dropped 2 bases and J dropped 5 bases, with 12 bases sitting between them. This CDR3 is 14 amino acids long. The CDR3: CASSERGARETQYF. The CDR3 DNA is TGTGCCAGCAGTGAACGGGGGGCGCGGGAGACCCAGTACTTC.

The table lists this clonotype with many counts. V usage is TRBV10-3 and J usage is TRBJ2-1; D could derive from TRBD1 or TRBD2 (5 bases each). Germline V gives CDR1 ENHRY, CDR2 SYGVKD. The CDR3 covers 13 residues. Deletions cut 8 bases from V and 8 bases from J, with 16 bases between. In DNA, the CDR3 is TGTGCCATCCGTCAGGGATATAGCGATGAGCAGTTCTTC. Residues: CAIRQGYSDEQFF.

The genes are TRBV10-3 and TRBJ2-7; 9 bases map to TRBD1. The J segment lost 1 base and the V segment lost 4 bases, leaving 2 bases of the junction unmatched. The CDR3 contains 14 residues. The germline V gene encodes CDR1 ENHRY and CDR2 SYGVKD. The CDR3, as DNA: TGTGCCATCAGTGGTGGACAGGGGTCCTACGAGCAGTACTTC. It is translated as CAISGGQGSYEQYF.

This clonotype was seen only a few times. The rearrangement uses TRBV11-1 and TRBJ2-1; D may be TRBD2 (6 bases). CDR3 length: 13 residues. The V and J ends lost 6 bases and 4 bases respectively, with 10 bases between them. Germline CDR1 SGHAT, CDR2 FQDESV (reference sequence). CDR3 coding DNA: TGTGCCAGCAGTAAGGGAGGATACAATGAGCAGTTCTTC. Translating gives CASSKGGYNEQFF.

This clonotype has at least ten counts. This rearrangement joins TRBV11-1 to TRBJ1-1; D gene ambiguous. CDR3 length equals 14 residues. Trimming removed 5 bases from V and 1 base from J, with 11 bases in between. Per the germline V gene, CDR1 is SGHAT and CDR2 is FQDESV (reference sequence). CDR3 DNA sequence: TGTGCCAGCAGCCCGTCACAGAAGAACACTGAAGCTTTCTTT. This encodes CASSPSQKNTEAFF.

In its sample, this clonotype was seen many times. The genes are TRBV7-6 and TRBJ2-5; D unresolved. The CDR3 is 13 residues long. V lost 4 bases and J lost 1, with 7 bases in between. CDR1 is SGHVS and CDR2 is FNYEAQ in the germline V gene. The CDR3: CASSYLLQETQYF. DNA for the CDR3: TGTGCCAGCAGCTACCTCCTCCAAGAGACCCAGTACTTC.

This clonotype was seen many times. This rearrangement joins TRBV4-1 to TRBJ2-5; 8 positions agree with TRBD1. Trimming cost V 6 bases and J 2 bases; bases outside gene matches: 11. CDR1 is MGHRA and CDR2 is YSYEKL in the germline V gene. The CDR3 sequence is 16 residues long. The CDR3 region is CASSRGQGPYQETQYF. In DNA, the CDR3 is TGCGCCAGCAGTCGCGGACAGGGACCTTATCAAGAGACCCAGTACTTC.